These 11 T cell receptor beta chains share one sample of origin, sequenced in a study of T cell repertoires in cytomegalovirus infection (dated by TCRdb to between 2017 and 2020). Sequencing was performed on an Illumina HiSeq 1500. TCRdb reworked the public reads: Q25 trimming with fastp, MiXCR clone assembly, productive beta chains retained. Duplicate CDR3 protein sequences are folded into a single record with the most common DNA and genes. The sample includes around 280,000 distinct CDR3 sequences, with around 9.1% observed a single time. The ten largest account for more than 2.5% of the sample. Sequenced sample: PBMCs. The receptors originated from a human donor in good health (CMV status not recorded). Some clones in this sample may be carry-over from other donors' samples.

Notes on this clonotype: A much larger clone is a single base away; this may be a read error. The rearrangement uses TRBV20-1 and TRBJ1-4; possible D gene TRBD1, 5 bases. This CDR3 has 14 amino acids. V was pared by 3 bases and J by 4 bases, with 12 bases between. CDR1 and CDR2 (germline): DFQATT, SNEGSKA (reference sequence). CDR3: CSASREPSNEKLFF. The CDR3 DNA is TGCAGTGCTAGCAGGGAGCCAAGTAATGAAAAACTGTTTTTT.

The chain has TRBV12-3 or TRBV12-4 and TRBJ2-1, with TRBD1 matching over 7 bases. The ends lost 6 bases at V and 13 bases at J; junction bases unmatched: 9. There are 12 residues in the CDR3. Here the CDR3 reads CASSQDRVEQFF. The CDR3 DNA reads TGTGCCAGCAGCCAAGACAGGGTGGAACAGTTCTTC.

This clonotype was detected ten times or more. This CDR3 is CASSTYGGRDTQYF. The CDR3 DNA is TGTGCCAGTAGTACTTACGGGGGCCGAGATACGCAGTATTTT. The chain has TRBV19 and TRBJ2-3, with D possibly called TRBD1 or TRBD2 (6 bases each). This CDR3 has 14 amino acids. Germline V lookup: CDR1 LNHDA, CDR2 SQIVND (reference sequence). V was clipped by 4 bases and J by 5 bases, with 13 bases between them.

This clonotype was counted only a few times. The rearrangement joins TRBV5-1 to TRBJ2-1, with 8 bases that match TRBD1. The J segment lost 5 bases and the V segment lost 1 base, leaving 5 bases of the junction unmatched. CDR3 size: 15 residues. Germline V gives CDR1 SGHRS, CDR2 YFSETQ. In DNA, the CDR3 is TGCGCCAGCAGCTTGTTCCAGGGGGCTAACAATGAGCAGTTCTTC. It translates to CASSLFQGANNEQFF.

This clonotype has a count of ten or more. CDR3 DNA sequence: TGCAGCGCTTGGGAACGAAGCGGTTTGGAGACCCAGTACTTC. Protein: CSAWERSGLETQYF. V is TRBV29-1 and J is TRBJ2-5, with D tentatively TRBD2 (5 bases). The CDR3 totals 14 residues. In germline, CDR1 is SQVTM, CDR2 ANQGSEA. V lost 7 bases to trimming and J lost 5 bases, with 20 bases between them.

This clonotype has ten or more counts. This chain uses TRBV7-9 with TRBJ2-5, with 11 bases aligning to TRBD1. V shed 3 bases, J shed 5 bases, and the junction held 2 bases outside the gene matches. Germline lookup yields CDR1 SEHNR and CDR2 FQNEAQ (reference sequence). The length of the CDR3 is 14 residues. The CDR3 DNA reads as TGTGCCAGCAGCTTGGGACAGGGGGTGGAGACCCAGTACTTC. Its protein is CASSLGQGVETQYF. The full variable domain, completed using reference TRBV7-9 and TRBJ2-5, is DTGVSQNPRHKITKRGQNVTFRCDPISEHNRLYWYRQTLGQGPEFLTYFQNEAQLEKSRLLSDRFSAERPKGSFSTLEIQRTEQGDSAMYLCASSLGQGVETQYFGPGTRLLVL.

This clonotype was observed many times. J is TRBJ2-7 and V is TRBV14; 9 positions match TRBD1. There are 12 residues in the CDR3. The ends lost 2 bases at V and 9 bases at J; junction bases unmatched: 2. The germline CDR1 and CDR2 sequences are SGHDN and FVKESK. Here the CDR3 reads CASSQNRGRQYF. The CDR3 DNA sequence: TGTGCCAGCAGCCAAAACAGGGGGCGGCAGTACTTC.

This clonotype was seen at least ten times. J is TRBJ2-1 and V is TRBV7-6; 7 bases agree with TRBD2. Germline CDR1 and CDR2: SGHVS and FNYEAQ. The ends lost 5 bases at V and 5 bases at J; junction bases unmatched: 6. CDR3 length equals 14 residues. This chain's CDR3 is CASSLRGRDNEQFF. CDR3 in DNA: TGTGCCAGCAGCCTACGAGGGAGGGACAATGAGCAGTTCTTC.

This clonotype was counted ten times or more. The rearrangement joins TRBV11-2 to TRBJ2-3; 8 nucleotides agree with TRBD2. This CDR3 is built from 17 residues. The V segment lost 2 bases and the J segment 1 base; nucleotides outside the gene matches: 8. CDR1 and CDR2 (germline): SGHAT, FQNNGV. The CDR3 region has the DNA TGTGCCAGCAGCTTAAGGGCTAGCGGGTTCGGCACAGATACGCAGTATTTT. As protein: CASSLRASGFGTDTQYF.

This clonotype was seen at least ten times. The DNA for the CDR3 is TGCGCCAGCAGCTTGGTAAAGTCCGCTGAGCAGTTCTTC. Its protein product is CASSLVKSAEQFF. The chain recombines TRBV5-1 with TRBJ2-1; no firm D call. V was cut by 0 bases and J by 9 bases, with 10 bases left in between. The CDR3 spans 13 residues. Germline V CDR1 and CDR2: SGHRS, YFSETQ.

The table lists this clonotype with many counts. The chain combines TRBV6-6 with TRBJ2-7; 9 bases are a match to TRBD1. Per the germline V gene, CDR1 is MNHNY and CDR2 is SVGAGI (reference sequence). CDR3 length: 15 amino acids. CDR3 region: CASSDSGTGSGIRYV. The CDR3 DNA follows: TGTGCCAGCAGTGACTCCGGGACAGGGAGTGGTATTCGGTACGTC.